This section outlines one TCR beta chain sequence together with its context. The data were produced by immunoSEQ multiplex PCR, yet TCRdb's version contains in-frame clones alone and is incomplete. The top ten hold 2.6% of the sample, which has about 93,000 clones, around 94% seen once. This sample was taken from a study of OX40 agonist ivuxolimab in advanced cancers. About the research overall: Dose-escalation patients' cancers were hepatocellular carcinoma, melanoma, renal cell or head and neck cancer. Around 40% of patients had received prior checkpoint inhibitor therapy.

Trimming stripped 0 bases from V and 0 bases from J, with 9 bases between. CDR1 is SGHRS and CDR2 is YFSETQ in the germline V gene. The CDR3 totals 15 residues. The specimen was CD4+ or CD8+ T cells sorted from blood, collected in a trial of the OX40 agonist ivuxolimab. The chain is built from TRBV5-1 and TRBJ2-5; no firm D call. The origin of this receptor is an adult with an advanced solid tumor such as melanoma, head and neck, liver or kidney cancer. In DNA form, the CDR3 reads TGCGCCAGCAGCTTGGAAGTGGTCTACCAAGAGACCCAGTACTTC. It encodes CASSLEVVYQETQYF. Supplemented by reference TRBV5-1 and TRBJ2-5, the full variable domain reads KAGVTQTPRYLIKTRGQQVTLSCSPISGHRSVSWYQQTPGQGLQFLFEYFSETQRNKGNFPGRFSGRQFSNSRSEMNVSTLELGDSALYLCASSLEVVYQETQYFGPGTRLLVL.